Following are 21 T cell receptor beta chains from one sample sequenced in a study of HIV-infected children after antiretroviral therapy interruption. The TCR library was built from RNA with a 3' RACE protocol and unique molecular identifiers. TCRdb reprocessed the 3' RACE reads via MiXCR and lists one record per CDR3 protein. The data contain about 40,000 distinct CDR3 sequences, over 6% of them singletons. The treatment is: PENTA 11 planned treatment interruption arm or continuous ART arm. Sample: CD45RA+ CD4+ T cells from PBMCs, pooled from several time points, taken from a donor given antiretroviral therapy, either interrupted or continuous. Stated subset: naive CD4+ CD45RA+ CD45RO- T cells. All receptors come from a pool of human donors with HIV.

This clonotype was seen more than once but under ten times. This chain links TRBV29-1 with TRBJ2-1; 9 positions agree with TRBD2. This CDR3 comprises 14 residues. Germline V lookup: CDR1 SQVTM, CDR2 ANQGSEA. J was trimmed by 4 bases and V by 7 bases; bases with no gene match: 8. CDR3 in DNA: TGCAGCGGTGAGTCTAGCGGGGCTTACAATGAGCAGTTCTTC. It specifies CSGESSGAYNEQFF.

This clonotype was seen repeatedly, ten times or more. The chain joins TRBV29-1 to TRBJ2-7; 7 bases match TRBD2. J was trimmed by 6 bases and V by 2 bases; bases with no gene match: 13. CDR1 and CDR2 from the germline V gene are SQVTM and ANQGSEA. CDR3 length: 15 residues. The CDR3 DNA reads as TGCAGCGTTGAAATTCCCAGGGCGGGAGTGGGCGAGCAGTACTTC. Translating it yields CSVEIPRAGVGEQYF.

Many counts were recorded for this clonotype. The rearrangement uses TRBV5-1 and TRBJ2-3; TRBD2 aligns across 8 bases. CDR3 length: 15 amino acids. CDR1 and CDR2 (germline): SGHRS, YFSETQ. V was pared by 3 bases and J by 0 bases, with 3 bases of the junction left unmatched. The CDR3 bases are TGCGCCAGCAGCTCAGCGGGAGTTAGCACAGATACGCAGTATTTT. This sequence encodes CASSSAGVSTDTQYF.

This clonotype was recorded a few times. Written as DNA, the CDR3 is TGTGCCAGCAGTTACCTCGGACTAGCGGGAGTCGAGACCCAGTACTTC. Its protein product is CASSYLGLAGVETQYF. J is TRBJ2-5 and V is TRBV6-6, with 13 bases lining up with TRBD2. V lost 2 bases, J lost 5 bases, and 5 bases stayed unmatched. Germline CDR1 MNHNY, CDR2 SVGAGI (reference sequence). There are 16 residues in the CDR3.

This clonotype was recorded many times. J is TRBJ1-1 and V is TRBV19; D is unclear. The germline V and J ends were trimmed by 6 bases and 0 bases, with 14 bases remaining between them. The CDR3 is 15 amino acids. Germline assignment: CDR1 LNHDA and CDR2 SQIVND (reference sequence). The CDR3 DNA sequence: TGTGCCAGTAGACCTTCCGCAACGCTGAACACTGAAGCTTTCTTT. It yields the protein CASRPSATLNTEAFF.

This clonotype was counted ten times or more. The V call is TRBV6-5, the J call TRBJ2-3; no firm D call. Trimming shortened V by 2 bases and J by 4 bases, and 7 bases separated the two germline ends. Per the germline V gene, CDR1 is MNHEY and CDR2 is SVGAGI. This CDR3 has 13 amino acids. The CDR3 bases are TGTGCCAGCAGTTACCTAAACGCAGATACGCAGTATTTT. It translates to CASSYLNADTQYF.

This clonotype was seen at least ten times. The chain is built from TRBV15 and TRBJ2-3, with 9 bases lining up with TRBD2. Germline CDR1 reads LNHNV; CDR2 reads YYDKDF (reference sequence). This CDR3 is 17 amino acids long. After removal of 1 base from V and 1 base from J, the junction contained 6 bases not matched to a gene. The CDR3 nucleotides are TGTGCCACCAGCAGAGCCGGAAGGACTAGCGGCACAGATACGCAGTATTTT. Translation: CATSRAGRTSGTDTQYF.

This clonotype was detected many times. The chain combines TRBV25-1 with TRBJ2-1; no reliable D call. CDR1 is MGHDK and CDR2 is SYGVNS in the germline V gene. The CDR3 is made up of 16 amino acids. V was clipped by 2 bases and J by 5 bases, with 16 bases between them. The CDR3 reads CASSEKAANGDNEQFF. The DNA for the CDR3 is TGTGCCAGCAGTGAAAAAGCCGCAAATGGGGACAATGAGCAGTTCTTC.

At least ten counts were recorded for this clonotype. V gene TRBV18 combines with J gene TRBJ2-7, with 10 positions matching TRBD1. V gave up 1 base and J gave up 6 bases; unmatched junction bases: 9. The CDR3 consists of 16 residues. CDR1 is KGHSH, CDR2 LQKENI, per germline. The CDR3 DNA reads as TGTGCCAGCTCACCACTGGCGAACCGGGACAGGGGCGAGCAGTACTTC. Its protein is CASSPLANRDRGEQYF.

This clonotype was recorded many times. A junction boundary mismatches the germline segment, possibly from a read error. The chain carries TRBV28 and TRBJ1-4; D not resolved. The CDR3 spans 13 residues. Germline-derived CDR1 and CDR2 are MDHEN and SYDVKM. This CDR3 reads CASRTVSNERLFF. The DNA of the CDR3 is TGTGCTAGCCGGACTGTTTCCAACGAAAGATTATTTTTC.

The genes are TRBV20-1 and TRBJ2-7; 7 bases match TRBD2. This CDR3 is built from 14 residues. The V and J ends lost 6 bases and 2 bases, in that order; junction bases with no gene match: 10. Germline CDR1 DFQATT, CDR2 SNEGSKA (reference sequence). CDR3 in DNA: TGCAGTGCACCGAAGCGGGATGCCGCCTACGAGCAGTACTTC. This translates into CSAPKRDAAYEQYF.

This clonotype was recorded at least ten times. The chain employs TRBV12-3 or TRBV12-4 and TRBJ2-7; 7 bases agree with TRBD1. The CDR3 contains 15 residues. The trim removed 3 bases at V and 4 bases at J, leaving 9 bases unmatched. Here the CDR3 reads CASSLRPGTAYEQYF. Written as DNA, the CDR3 is TGTGCCAGCAGTTTGAGACCCGGGACAGCTTACGAGCAGTACTTC.

This clonotype was counted many times. The rearrangement joins TRBV24-1 to TRBJ2-3, with D tentatively TRBD2 (6 bases). This CDR3 spans 17 amino acids. V lost 2 bases and J 2 bases, leaving 16 bases between the germline ends. CDR1 is KGHDR, CDR2 SFDVKD, per germline. In DNA, the CDR3 is TGTGCCACCAGTGATTCCCTCCGCGGGGCCTTCACAGATACGCAGTATTTT. It yields the protein CATSDSLRGAFTDTQYF.

This clonotype came up many times. The chain employs TRBV6-1 and TRBJ1-1; 7 bases align to TRBD1. Germline assignment: CDR1 MNHNS and CDR2 SASEGT. This CDR3 has 12 residues. The ends lost 4 bases at V and 4 bases at J; junction bases unmatched: 0. The CDR3 DNA reads TGTGCCAGCAGTGGGACAGGCACTGAAGCTTTCTTT. It codes for CASSGTGTEAFF.

This clonotype is medium-sized in the sample. Germline is not matched at one junction end, which may reflect a read error. The rearrangement links TRBV6-6 to TRBJ1-6; the D is unclear. In germline, CDR1 is MNHNY, CDR2 SVGAGI (reference sequence). The CDR3 is 14 amino acids. Here the CDR3 DNA reads TGTGCCAGCGGTGATCCAGGCTATAATTCGCCCCTCTACTTT. Amino acids: CASGDPGYNSPLYF.

This clonotype was detected many times. The chain combines TRBV20-1 with TRBJ2-1; D ambiguous. Trimming took 6 bases from V and 2 from J, leaving 11 bases between them. The CDR3 length is 13 residues. Per germline, CDR1 DFQATT and CDR2 SNEGSKA (reference sequence). The CDR3 reads CSAPLVPYNEQFF. Written as DNA, the CDR3 is TGCAGTGCCCCCCTAGTCCCCTACAATGAGCAGTTCTTC.

Only a few counts were recorded for this clonotype. The rearrangement joins TRBV19 to TRBJ1-6; 10 nucleotides match TRBD1. With V trimmed by 4 bases and J by 8 bases, 5 bases remained unmatched. CDR1 is LNHDA and CDR2 is SQIVND in the germline V gene (reference sequence). The CDR3 extends over 15 amino acids. The CDR3 region has the DNA TGTGCCAGTAGTACACCCGGGACAGGGGATTCACCCCTCCACTTT. This translates into CASSTPGTGDSPLHF.

This clonotype came up many times. The CDR3 is CASSTYRGPTRGYTF. The CDR3 DNA reads as TGTGCCAGCAGCACGTACAGGGGGCCAACACGAGGCTACACCTTC. The rearrangement links TRBV28 to TRBJ1-2; 9 bases line up with TRBD1. The germline CDR1 and CDR2 sequences are MDHEN and SYDVKM. The CDR3 runs 15 residues. The J segment lost 8 bases and the V segment lost 6 bases, leaving 13 bases of the junction unmatched.

About this clonotype: The junction differs from germline at one of its ends, possibly a read error. The chain links TRBV5-6 to TRBJ2-3, with a weak D call TRBD2 (6 bases). This CDR3 is 15 amino acids long. Germline V CDR1 and CDR2: SGHDT, YYEEEE. The CDR3 sequence: CASSLEGRVEDTQYF. CDR3 DNA sequence: TGCGCCAGCAGCTTGGAGGGCAGGGTGGAAGATACGCAGTATTTT.

Many counts were recorded for this clonotype. The rearrangement joins TRBV9 to TRBJ1-5; TRBD1 matches 8 bases. Trimming removed 0 bases from V and 4 bases from J; junction bases left unmatched: 3. The CDR3 consists of 15 residues. Germline CDR1 reads SGDLS; CDR2 reads YYNGEE. This CDR3 is CASSVGQGYNQPQHF. Written as DNA, the CDR3 is TGTGCCAGCAGCGTAGGACAGGGGTATAATCAGCCCCAGCATTTT. Based on the CDR3 plus reference TRBV9 and TRBJ1-5, the full variable domain is DSGVTQTPKHLITATGQRVTLRCSPRSGDLSVYWYQQSLDQGLQFLIQYYNGEERAKGNILERFSAQQFPDLHSELNLSSLELGDSALYFCASSVGQGYNQPQHFGDGTRLSIL.

This clonotype was seen repeatedly, ten times or more. This chain uses TRBV12-3 or TRBV12-4 with TRBJ2-4; TRBD1 agrees at 7 bases. V lost 5 bases, J lost 2 bases, and 3 bases stayed unmatched. This CDR3 is built from 14 residues. DNA of the CDR3: TGTGCCAGCAGTCACAGGGGATCCAAAAACATTCAGTACTTC. It is translated as CASSHRGSKNIQYF.